This T cell receptor (beta chain) was sequenced during a study of read filtering for tumor transcriptome and immune sequencing. In regard to this clonotype: No antigen is known for it.

This CDR3 has 13 residues. Germline V gene data show CDR1 as MNHNS and CDR2 as SASEGT. Trimming stripped 9 bases from V and 6 bases from J, with 14 bases between. This library used 300 to 500 ng RNA and molecular barcoded adaptors spanning alpha/delta and beta/gamma chains. TCRdb re-analysed the reads in MiXCR, keeping a single row per CDR3 protein. The table has around 20,000 distinct CDR3 sequences, more than 20% seen once. General study results and limits: Single-read clonotypes: roughly 81% of IR-seq clonotypes (around 4% of reads), more than 70% of RNA-seq clonotypes (roughly 45% of reads).

V is TRBV6-1 and J is TRBJ2-2; weak D call: TRBD1 (6 bases). The sequence was collected from a donor over 35 with multiple myeloma. Sequenced input: a population of CD138-negative cells sorted from bone marrow. CDR3 region: CARGQGWPGELFF. CDR3 sequence (DNA): TGTGCCAGGGGTCAGGGGTGGCCCGGGGAGCTGTTTTTT.